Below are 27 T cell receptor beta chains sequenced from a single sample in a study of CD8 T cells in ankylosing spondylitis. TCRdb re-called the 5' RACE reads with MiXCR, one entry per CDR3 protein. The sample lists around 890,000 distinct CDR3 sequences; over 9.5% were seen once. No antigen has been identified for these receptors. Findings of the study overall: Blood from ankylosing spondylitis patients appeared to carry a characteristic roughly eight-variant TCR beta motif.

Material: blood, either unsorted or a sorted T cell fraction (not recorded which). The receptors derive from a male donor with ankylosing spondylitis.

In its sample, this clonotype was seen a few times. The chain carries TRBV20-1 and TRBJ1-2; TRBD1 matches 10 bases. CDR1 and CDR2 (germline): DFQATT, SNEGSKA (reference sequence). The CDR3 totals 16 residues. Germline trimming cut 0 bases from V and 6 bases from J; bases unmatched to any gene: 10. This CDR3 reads CSARETLTGGWNGYTF. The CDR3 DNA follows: TGCAGTGCTAGAGAAACTCTGACAGGGGGCTGGAATGGCTACACCTTC.

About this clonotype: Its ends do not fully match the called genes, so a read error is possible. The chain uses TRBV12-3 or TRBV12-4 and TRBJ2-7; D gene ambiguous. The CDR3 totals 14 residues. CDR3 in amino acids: CSSRPDPAAVEQYF. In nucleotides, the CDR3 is TGTTCCAGCAGACCGGACCCCGCCGCGGTCGAGCAGTACTTC.

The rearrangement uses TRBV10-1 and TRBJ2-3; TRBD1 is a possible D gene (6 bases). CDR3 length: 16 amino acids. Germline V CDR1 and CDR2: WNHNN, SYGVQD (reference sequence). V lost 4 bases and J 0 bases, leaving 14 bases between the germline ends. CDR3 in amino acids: CASSGRTGHSTDTQYF. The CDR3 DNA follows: TGCGCCAGCAGTGGACGTACGGGACATAGCACAGATACGCAGTATTTT.

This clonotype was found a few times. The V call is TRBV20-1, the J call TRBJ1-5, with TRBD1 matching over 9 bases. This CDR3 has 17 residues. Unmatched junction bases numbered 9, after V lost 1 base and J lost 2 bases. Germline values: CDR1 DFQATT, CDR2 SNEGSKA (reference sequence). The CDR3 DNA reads TGCAGTGCTAGAGCGGTATTCGGGGACAGGGGCAATCAGCCCCAGCATTTT. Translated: CSARAVFGDRGNQPQHF.

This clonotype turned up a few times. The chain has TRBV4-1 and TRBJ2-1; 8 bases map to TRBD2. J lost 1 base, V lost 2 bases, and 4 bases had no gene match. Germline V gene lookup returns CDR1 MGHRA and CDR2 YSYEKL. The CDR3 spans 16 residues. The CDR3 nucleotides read TGCGCCAGCAGCCAACCTAAGCGGGGGTCCTACAATGAGCAGTTCTTC. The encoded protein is CASSQPKRGSYNEQFF.

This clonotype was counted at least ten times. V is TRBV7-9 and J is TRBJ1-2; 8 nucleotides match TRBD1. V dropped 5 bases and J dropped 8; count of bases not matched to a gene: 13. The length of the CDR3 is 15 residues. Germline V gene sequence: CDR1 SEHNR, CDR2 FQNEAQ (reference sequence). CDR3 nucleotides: TGTGCCAGCAGCCCGGACCCACAGGGGGTCCTCGGCTACACCTTC. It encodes CASSPDPQGVLGYTF.

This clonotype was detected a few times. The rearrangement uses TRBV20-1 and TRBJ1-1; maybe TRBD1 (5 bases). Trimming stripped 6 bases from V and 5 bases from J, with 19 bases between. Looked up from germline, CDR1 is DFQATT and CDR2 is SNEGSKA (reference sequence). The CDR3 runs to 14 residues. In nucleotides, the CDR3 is TGCAGTGCACCTGTGCTGGGGCCAGGGACTGAAGCTTTCTTT. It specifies CSAPVLGPGTEAFF.

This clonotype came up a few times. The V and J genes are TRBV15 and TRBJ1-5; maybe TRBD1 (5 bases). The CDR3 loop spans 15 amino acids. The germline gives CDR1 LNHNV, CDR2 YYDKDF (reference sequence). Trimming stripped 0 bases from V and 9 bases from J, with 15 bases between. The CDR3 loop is CATSRDPGGIRPQHF. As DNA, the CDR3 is TGTGCCACCAGCAGAGATCCCGGGGGGATACGGCCCCAGCATTTT.

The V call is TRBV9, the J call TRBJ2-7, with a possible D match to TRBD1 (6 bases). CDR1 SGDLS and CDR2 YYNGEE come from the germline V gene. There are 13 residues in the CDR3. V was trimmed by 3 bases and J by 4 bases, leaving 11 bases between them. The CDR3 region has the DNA TGTGCCAGCAGCGCAGGGACACGGTACGAGCAGTACTTC. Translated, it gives CASSAGTRYEQYF.

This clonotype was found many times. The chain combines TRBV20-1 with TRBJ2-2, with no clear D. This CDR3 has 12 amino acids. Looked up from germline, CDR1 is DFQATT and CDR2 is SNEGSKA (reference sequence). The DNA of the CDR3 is TGCAGCGCCCGCCCGAACACCGGGGAGCTGTTTTTT. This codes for CSARPNTGELFF.

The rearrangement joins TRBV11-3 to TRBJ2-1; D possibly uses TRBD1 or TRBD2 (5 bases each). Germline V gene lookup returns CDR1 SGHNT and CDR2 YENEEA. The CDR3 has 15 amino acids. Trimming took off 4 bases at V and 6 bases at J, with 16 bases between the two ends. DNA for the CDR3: TGTGCCAGCAGCTCAAACGGGTTTGGGGGCAATGAGCAGTTCTTC. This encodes CASSSNGFGGNEQFF.

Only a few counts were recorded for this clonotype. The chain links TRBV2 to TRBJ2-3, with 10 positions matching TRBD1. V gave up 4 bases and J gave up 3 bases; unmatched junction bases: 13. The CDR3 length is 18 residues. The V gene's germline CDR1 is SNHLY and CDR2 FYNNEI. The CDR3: CASSARGQGNNGTDTQYF. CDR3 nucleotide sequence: TGTGCCAGCAGTGCGCGGGGACAGGGGAATAATGGGACAGATACGCAGTATTTT.

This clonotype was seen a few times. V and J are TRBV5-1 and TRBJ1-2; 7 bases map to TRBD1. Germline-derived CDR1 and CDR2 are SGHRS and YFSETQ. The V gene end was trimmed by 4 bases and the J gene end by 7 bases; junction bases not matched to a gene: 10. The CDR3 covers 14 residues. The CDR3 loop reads CASSQPGQEGGYTF. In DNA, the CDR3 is TGCGCCAGCAGCCAACCCGGACAGGAAGGTGGCTACACCTTC.

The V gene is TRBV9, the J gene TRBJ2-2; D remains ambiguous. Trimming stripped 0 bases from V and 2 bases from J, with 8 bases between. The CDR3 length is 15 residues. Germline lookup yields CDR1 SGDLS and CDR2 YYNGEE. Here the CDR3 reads CASSVVPTNTGELFF. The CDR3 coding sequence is TGTGCCAGCAGCGTAGTTCCTACAAACACCGGGGAGCTGTTTTTT.

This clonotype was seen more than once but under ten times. The CDR3 sequence is CASSTGGQETQYF. The CDR3 coding sequence is TGTGCCAGCAGTACCGGGGGGCAAGAGACCCAGTACTTC. This sequence joins TRBV6-2 or TRBV6-3 and TRBJ2-5, with 7 positions matching TRBD2. Unmatched junction bases numbered 2, after V lost 5 bases and J lost 2 bases. CDR1 and CDR2 (germline): MNHEY, SVGEGT. The CDR3 has 13 amino acids.

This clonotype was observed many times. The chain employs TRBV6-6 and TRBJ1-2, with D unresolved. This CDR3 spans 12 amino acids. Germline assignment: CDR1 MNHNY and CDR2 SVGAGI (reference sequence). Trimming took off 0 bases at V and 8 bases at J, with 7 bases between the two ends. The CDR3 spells CASSYSVGGYTF. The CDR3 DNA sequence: TGTGCCAGCAGTTACTCGGTCGGAGGCTACACCTTC.

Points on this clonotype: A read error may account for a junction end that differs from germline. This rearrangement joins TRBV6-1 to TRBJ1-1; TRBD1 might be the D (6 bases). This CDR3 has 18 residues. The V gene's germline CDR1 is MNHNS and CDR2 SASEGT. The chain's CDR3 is CASSGKGHRANMNTEAFF. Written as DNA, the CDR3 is TGTGCCAGCAGTGGGAAGGGGCACAGGGCCAATATGAACACCGAAGCTTTCTTT.

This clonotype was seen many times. Here the CDR3 DNA reads TGTGCCACCAGTGATCCTCGCAGGTCAGATACGCAGTATTTT. Residues: CATSDPRRSDTQYF. The V and J genes are TRBV24-1 and TRBJ2-3; the D is unclear. V was shortened by 3 bases and J by 4 bases, with 10 bases between the two germline ends. From germline, CDR1 is KGHDR and CDR2 SFDVKD. This CDR3 comprises 14 residues.

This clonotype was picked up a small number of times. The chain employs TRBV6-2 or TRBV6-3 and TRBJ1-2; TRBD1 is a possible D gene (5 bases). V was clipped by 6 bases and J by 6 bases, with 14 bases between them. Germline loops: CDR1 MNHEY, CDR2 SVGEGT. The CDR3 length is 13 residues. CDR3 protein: CASRRGTANGYTF. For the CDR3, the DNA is TGTGCCAGCAGACGCGGGACGGCTAATGGCTACACCTTC.

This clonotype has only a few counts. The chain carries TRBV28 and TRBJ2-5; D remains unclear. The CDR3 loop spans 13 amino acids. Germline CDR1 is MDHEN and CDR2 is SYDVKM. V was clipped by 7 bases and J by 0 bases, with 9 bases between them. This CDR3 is CASTLGYQETQYF. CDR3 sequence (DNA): TGTGCCAGCACCTTAGGGTACCAAGAGACCCAGTACTTC. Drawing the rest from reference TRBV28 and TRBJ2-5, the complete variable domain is DVKVTQSSRYLVKRTGEKVFLECVQDMDHENMFWYRQDPGLGLRLIYFSYDVKMKEKGDIPEGYSVSREKKERFSLILESASTNQTSMYLCASTLGYQETQYFGPGTRLLVL.

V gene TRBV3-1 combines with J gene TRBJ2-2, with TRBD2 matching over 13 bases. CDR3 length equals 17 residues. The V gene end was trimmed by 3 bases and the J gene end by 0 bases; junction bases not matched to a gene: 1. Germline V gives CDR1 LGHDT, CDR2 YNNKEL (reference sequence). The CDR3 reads CASSQTSGGTNTGELFF. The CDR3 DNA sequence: TGTGCCAGCAGCCAGACTAGCGGGGGGACGAACACCGGGGAGCTGTTTTTT.

The CDR3 loop is CASSQVGTEQYF. In DNA, the CDR3 is TGTGCCAGCAGCCAAGTGGGGACCGAGCAGTACTTC. This sequence joins TRBV3-1 and TRBJ2-7, with D tentatively TRBD1 or TRBD2 (5 bases each). Trimming took off 1 base at V and 6 bases at J, with 7 bases between the two ends. CDR3 length equals 12 residues. Germline CDR1 LGHDT, CDR2 YNNKEL (reference sequence).

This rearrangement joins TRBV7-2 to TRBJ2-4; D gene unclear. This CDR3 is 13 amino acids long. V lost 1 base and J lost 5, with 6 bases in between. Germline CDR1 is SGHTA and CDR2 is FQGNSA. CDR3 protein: CASSLEIENIQYF. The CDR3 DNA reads TGTGCCAGCAGCTTAGAGATAGAAAACATTCAGTACTTC.

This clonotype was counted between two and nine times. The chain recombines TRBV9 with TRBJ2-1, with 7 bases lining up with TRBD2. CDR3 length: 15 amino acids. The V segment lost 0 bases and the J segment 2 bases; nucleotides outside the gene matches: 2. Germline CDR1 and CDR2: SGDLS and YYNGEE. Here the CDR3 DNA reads TGTGCCAGCAGCGTAGGGGGGAGGGCCTACAATGAGCAGTTCTTC. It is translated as CASSVGGRAYNEQFF.

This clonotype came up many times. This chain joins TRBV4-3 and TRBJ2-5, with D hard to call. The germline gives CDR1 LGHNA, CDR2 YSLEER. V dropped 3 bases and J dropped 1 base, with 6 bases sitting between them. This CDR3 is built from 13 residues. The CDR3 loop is CASSHRGQETQYF. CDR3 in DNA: TGCGCCAGCAGCCACAGAGGCCAAGAGACCCAGTACTTC.

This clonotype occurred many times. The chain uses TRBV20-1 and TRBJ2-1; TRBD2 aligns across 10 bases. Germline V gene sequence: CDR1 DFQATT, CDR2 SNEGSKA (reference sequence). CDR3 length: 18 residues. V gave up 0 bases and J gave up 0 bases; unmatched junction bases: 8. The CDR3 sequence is CSARDLAGGPSSYNEQFF. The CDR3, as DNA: TGCAGTGCTAGAGATTTAGCGGGAGGCCCTAGCTCCTACAATGAGCAGTTCTTC.

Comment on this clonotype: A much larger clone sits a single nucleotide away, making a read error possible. This chain's CDR3 is CASSLGATATYEQYF. In nucleotides, the CDR3 is TGCGCCAGCAGCTTGGGCGCGACAGCGACCTACGAGCAGTACTTC. The V gene is TRBV5-1, the J gene TRBJ2-7; tentative D call: TRBD1 (5 bases). The CDR3 length is 15 residues. V lost 0 bases, J lost 2 bases, and 12 bases lay in between. Per germline, CDR1 SGHRS and CDR2 YFSETQ.